Listed here are 3 T cell receptor beta chains from one sample, sequenced in a study of a mutant IDH1 vaccine in newly diagnosed glioma. Indicated time point: week 11, during vaccination. Doses consisted of 300 ug of mutant IDH1 20-mer peptide each, paired with topical imiquimod. Antigen specificity for these receptors is unknown. Produced via immunoSEQ multiplex PCR; TCRdb's table is partial and in-frame only. The table has 50,000 to 75,000 clones, 80% seen once; the top ten hold 5% to 6.5%. The sample was PBMCs, taken from a glioma patient whose treatment included an IDH1 peptide vaccine. The receptor set was obtained from a man in his fifties with glioma.

The chain uses TRBV14 and TRBJ2-3; 7 nucleotides line up with TRBD1. Per the germline V gene, CDR1 is SGHDN and CDR2 is FVKESK. The CDR3 covers 14 residues. V was clipped by 4 bases and J by 4 bases; unmatched bases: 5. The CDR3 loop is CASSPDRDADTQYF. For the CDR3, the DNA is TGTGCCAGCAGCCCTGACAGGGACGCAGATACGCAGTATTTT.

This clone was observed once. V is TRBV15 and J is TRBJ2-7, with 10 bases fitting TRBD2. With 5 bases clipped from V and 7 bases from J, the junction kept 11 bases outside the gene matches. CDR3 length equals 15 residues. Germline V gene sequence: CDR1 LNHNV, CDR2 YYDKDF (reference sequence). CDR3 bases: TGTGCCACCAGCGCCTCACTAGCGGGACGAGGTGAGCAGTACTTC. Protein: CATSASLAGRGEQYF.

This chain links TRBV5-6 with TRBJ2-5; D remains unclear. The DNA end is a closer match to TRBJ2-7, so the J assignment may be wrong. Germline assignment: CDR1 SGHDT and CDR2 YYEEEE. This CDR3 spans 13 amino acids. CDR3 region: CASSLGMTYEQYF. The CDR3 region has the DNA TGTGCCAGCAGCTTGGGGATGACCTACGAGCAGTACTTC.